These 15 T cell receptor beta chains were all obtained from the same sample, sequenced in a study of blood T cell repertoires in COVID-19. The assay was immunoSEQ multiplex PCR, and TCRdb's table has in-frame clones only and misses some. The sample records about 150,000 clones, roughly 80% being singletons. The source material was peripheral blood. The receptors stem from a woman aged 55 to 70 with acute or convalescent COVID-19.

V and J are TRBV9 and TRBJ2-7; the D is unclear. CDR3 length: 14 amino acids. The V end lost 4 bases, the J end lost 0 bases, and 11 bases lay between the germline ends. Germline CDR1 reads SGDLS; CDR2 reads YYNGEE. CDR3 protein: CASSPRLFSYEQYF. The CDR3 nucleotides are TGTGCCAGCAGCCCCAGGCTTTTCTCCTACGAGCAGTACTTC.

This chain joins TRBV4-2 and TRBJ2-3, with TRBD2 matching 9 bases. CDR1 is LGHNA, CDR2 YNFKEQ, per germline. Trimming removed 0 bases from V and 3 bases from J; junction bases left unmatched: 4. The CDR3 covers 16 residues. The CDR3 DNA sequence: TGTGCCAGCAGCCAAGACTCCCTAGCGGGGACAGATACGCAGTATTTT. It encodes CASSQDSLAGTDTQYF.

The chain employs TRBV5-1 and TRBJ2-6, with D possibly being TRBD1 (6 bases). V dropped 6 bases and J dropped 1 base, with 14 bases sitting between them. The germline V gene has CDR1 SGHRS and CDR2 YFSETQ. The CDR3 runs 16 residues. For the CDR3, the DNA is TGCGCCAGCACGGACAGATTAATGTCTGGGGCCAACGTCCTGACTTTC. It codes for CASTDRLMSGANVLTF.

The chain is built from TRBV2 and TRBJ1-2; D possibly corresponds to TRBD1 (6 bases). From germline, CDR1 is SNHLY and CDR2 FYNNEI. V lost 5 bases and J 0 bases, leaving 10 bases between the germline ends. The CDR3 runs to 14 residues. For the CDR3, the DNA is TGTGCCAGCAGTTCAAGGACAGCTAACTATGGCTACACCTTC. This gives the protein CASSSRTANYGYTF. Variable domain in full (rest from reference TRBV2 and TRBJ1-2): EPEVTQTPSHQVTQMGQEVILRCVPISNHLYFYWYRQILGQKVEFLVSFYNNEISEKSEIFDDQFSVERPDGSNFTLKIRSTKLEDSAMYFCASSSRTANYGYTFGSGTRLTVV.

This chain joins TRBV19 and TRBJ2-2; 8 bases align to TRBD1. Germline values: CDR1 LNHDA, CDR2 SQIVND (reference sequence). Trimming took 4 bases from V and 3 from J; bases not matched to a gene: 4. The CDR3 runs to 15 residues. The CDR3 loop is CASSTGQDYTGELFF. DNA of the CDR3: TGTGCCAGTAGTACGGGACAGGACTACACCGGGGAGCTGTTTTTT.

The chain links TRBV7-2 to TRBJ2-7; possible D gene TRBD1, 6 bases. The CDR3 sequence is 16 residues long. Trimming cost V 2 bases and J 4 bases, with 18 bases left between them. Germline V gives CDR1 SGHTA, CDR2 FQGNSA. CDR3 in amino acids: CASSLISVRGEYEQYF. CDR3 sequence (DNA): TGTGCCAGCAGCTTAATTTCGGTCAGGGGAGAATACGAGCAGTACTTC.

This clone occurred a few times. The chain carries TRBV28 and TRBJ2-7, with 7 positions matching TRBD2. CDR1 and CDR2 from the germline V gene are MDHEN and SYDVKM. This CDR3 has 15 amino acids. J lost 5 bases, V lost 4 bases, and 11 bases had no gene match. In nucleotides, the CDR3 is TGTGCCAGCAGTTCCCCCCAACGGGGAGGGGACGAGCAGTACGTC. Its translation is CASSSPQRGGDEQYV.

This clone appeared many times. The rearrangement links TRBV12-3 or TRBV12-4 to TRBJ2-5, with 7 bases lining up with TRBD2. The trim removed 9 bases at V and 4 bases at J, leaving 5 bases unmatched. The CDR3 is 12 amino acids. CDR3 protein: CASGGETETQYF. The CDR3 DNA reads TGTGCCAGTGGGGGGGAGACAGAGACCCAGTACTTC.

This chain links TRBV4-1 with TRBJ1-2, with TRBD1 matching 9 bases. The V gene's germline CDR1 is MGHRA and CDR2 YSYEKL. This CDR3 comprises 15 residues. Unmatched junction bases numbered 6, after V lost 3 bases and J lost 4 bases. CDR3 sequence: CASSHPGTGTYGYTF. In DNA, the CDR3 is TGCGCCAGCAGCCACCCCGGGACAGGGACCTATGGCTACACCTTC.

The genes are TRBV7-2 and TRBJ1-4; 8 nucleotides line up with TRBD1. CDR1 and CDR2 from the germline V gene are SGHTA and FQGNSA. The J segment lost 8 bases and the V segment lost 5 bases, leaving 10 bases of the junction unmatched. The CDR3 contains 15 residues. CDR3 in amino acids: CASSTSTGEWEKLFF. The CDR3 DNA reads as TGTGCCAGCAGCACCTCGACAGGGGAATGGGAAAAACTGTTTTTT. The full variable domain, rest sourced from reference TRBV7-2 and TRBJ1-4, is GAGVSQSPSNKVTEKGKDVELRCDPISGHTALYWYRQSLGQGLEFLIYFQGNSAPDKSGLPSDRFSAERTGGSVSTLTIQRTQQEDSAVYLCASSTSTGEWEKLFFGSGTQLSVL.

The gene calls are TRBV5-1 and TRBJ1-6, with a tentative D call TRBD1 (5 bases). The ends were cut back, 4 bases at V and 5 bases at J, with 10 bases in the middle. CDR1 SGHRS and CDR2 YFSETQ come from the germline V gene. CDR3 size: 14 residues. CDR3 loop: CASSAGQNNSPLHF. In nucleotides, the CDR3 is TGCGCCAGCAGCGCGGGGCAGAATAATTCACCCCTCCACTTT.

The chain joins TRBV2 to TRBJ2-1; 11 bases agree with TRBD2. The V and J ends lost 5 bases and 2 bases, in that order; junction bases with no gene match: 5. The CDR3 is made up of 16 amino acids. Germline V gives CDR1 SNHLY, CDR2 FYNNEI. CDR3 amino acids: CASSSLAGGPYNEQFF. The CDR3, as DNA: TGTGCCAGCAGTTCTCTAGCGGGGGGCCCCTACAATGAGCAGTTCTTC.

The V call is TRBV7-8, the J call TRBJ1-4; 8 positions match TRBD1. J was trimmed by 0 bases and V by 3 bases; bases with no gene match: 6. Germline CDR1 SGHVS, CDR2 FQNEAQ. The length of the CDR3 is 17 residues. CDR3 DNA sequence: TGTGCCAGCAGCTTCGGACAGGGCCCTGCAACTAATGAAAAACTGTTTTTT. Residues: CASSFGQGPATNEKLFF.

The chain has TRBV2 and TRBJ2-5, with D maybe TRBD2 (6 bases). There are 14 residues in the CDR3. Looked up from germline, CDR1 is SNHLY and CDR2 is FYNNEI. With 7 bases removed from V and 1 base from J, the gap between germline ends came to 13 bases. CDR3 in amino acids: CASNVGGIQETQYF. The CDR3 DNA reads TGTGCCAGCAATGTGGGGGGAATCCAAGAGACCCAGTACTTC.

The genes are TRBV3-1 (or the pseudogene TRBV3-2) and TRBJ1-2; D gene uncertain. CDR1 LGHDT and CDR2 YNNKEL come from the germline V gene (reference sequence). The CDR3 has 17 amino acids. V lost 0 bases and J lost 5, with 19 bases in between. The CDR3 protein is CASSQDPTGQLGYGYTF. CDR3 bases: TGTGCCAGCAGCCAAGACCCCACGGGTCAGCTAGGATATGGCTACACCTTC.